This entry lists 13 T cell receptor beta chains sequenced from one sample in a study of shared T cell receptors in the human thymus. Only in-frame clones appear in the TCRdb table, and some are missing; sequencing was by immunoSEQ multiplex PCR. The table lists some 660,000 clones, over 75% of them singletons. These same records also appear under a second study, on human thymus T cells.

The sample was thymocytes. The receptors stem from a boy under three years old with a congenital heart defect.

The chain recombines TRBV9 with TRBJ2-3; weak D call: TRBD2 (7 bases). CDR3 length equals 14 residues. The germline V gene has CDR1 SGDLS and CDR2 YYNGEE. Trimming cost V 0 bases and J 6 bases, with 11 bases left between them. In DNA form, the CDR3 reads TGTGCCAGCAGCGTAGTGGGGGGGGCTGATACGCAGTATTTT. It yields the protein CASSVVGGADTQYF.

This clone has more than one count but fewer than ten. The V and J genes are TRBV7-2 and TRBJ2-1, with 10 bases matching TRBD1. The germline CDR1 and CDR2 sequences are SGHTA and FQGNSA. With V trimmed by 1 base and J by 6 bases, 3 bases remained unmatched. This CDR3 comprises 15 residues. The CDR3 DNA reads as TGTGCCAGCAGCTTAGTTGGGACAGGGGTCAATGAGCAGTTCTTC. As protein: CASSLVGTGVNEQFF.

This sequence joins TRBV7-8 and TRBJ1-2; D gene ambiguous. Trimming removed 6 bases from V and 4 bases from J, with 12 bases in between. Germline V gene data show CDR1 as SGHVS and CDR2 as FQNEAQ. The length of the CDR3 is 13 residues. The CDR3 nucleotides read TGTGCCAGCAGTCCCGACATCCCCTATGGCTACACCTTC. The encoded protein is CASSPDIPYGYTF.

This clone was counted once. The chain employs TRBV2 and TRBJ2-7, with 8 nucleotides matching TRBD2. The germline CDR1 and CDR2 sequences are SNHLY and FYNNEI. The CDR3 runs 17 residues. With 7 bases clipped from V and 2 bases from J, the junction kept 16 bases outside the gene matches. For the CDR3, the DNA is TGTGCCAGCAAAGCTCCTAACGGGGTAGCGGGGACCTACGAGCAGTACTTC. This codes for CASKAPNGVAGTYEQYF.

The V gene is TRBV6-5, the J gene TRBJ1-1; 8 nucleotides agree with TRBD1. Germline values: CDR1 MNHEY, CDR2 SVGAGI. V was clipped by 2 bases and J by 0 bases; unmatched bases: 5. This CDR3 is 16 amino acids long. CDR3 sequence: CASSYAGGALNTEAFF. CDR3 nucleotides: TGTGCCAGCAGTTACGCAGGGGGCGCCCTGAACACTGAAGCTTTCTTT.

CDR3 DNA: TGTGCCAGCAGCTTGGCAGGGAGGCGGGGGGGGAGCTCCTACAATGAGCAGTTCTTC. Its translation: CASSLAGRRGGSSYNEQFF. The genes are TRBV5-8 and TRBJ2-1, with 9 bases aligning to TRBD2. V trimming: 0 bases; J trimming: 0 bases; junction bases outside the gene matches: 10. Per germline, CDR1 SGHTS and CDR2 YDEGEE. The CDR3 length is 19 residues.

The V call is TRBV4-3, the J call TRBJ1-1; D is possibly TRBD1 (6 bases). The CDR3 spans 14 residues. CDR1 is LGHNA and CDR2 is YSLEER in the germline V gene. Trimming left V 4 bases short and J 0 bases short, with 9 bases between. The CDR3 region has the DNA TGCGCCAGCAGCCCTGGACAGTTGAACACTGAAGCTTTCTTT. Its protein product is CASSPGQLNTEAFF.

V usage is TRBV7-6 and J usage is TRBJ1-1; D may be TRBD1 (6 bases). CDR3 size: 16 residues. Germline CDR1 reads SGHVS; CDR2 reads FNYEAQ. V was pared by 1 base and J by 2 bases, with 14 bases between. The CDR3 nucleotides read TGTGCCAGCAGCTTAGACAGGGTGGGAATTAACACTGAAGCTTTCTTT. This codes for CASSLDRVGINTEAFF.

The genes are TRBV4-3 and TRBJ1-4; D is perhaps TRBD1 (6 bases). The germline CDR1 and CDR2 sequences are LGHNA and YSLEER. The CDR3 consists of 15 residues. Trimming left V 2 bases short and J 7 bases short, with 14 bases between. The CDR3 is CASSQNSGTLEKLFF. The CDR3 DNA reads TGCGCCAGCAGCCAAAACTCCGGGACACTTGAAAAACTGTTTTTT.

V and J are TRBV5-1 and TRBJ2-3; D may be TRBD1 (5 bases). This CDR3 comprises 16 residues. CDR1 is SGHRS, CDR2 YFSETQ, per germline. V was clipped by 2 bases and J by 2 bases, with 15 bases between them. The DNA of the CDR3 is TGCGCCAGCAGCTTCCAGGCAGGGCCTTCCACAGATACGCAGTATTTT. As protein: CASSFQAGPSTDTQYF.

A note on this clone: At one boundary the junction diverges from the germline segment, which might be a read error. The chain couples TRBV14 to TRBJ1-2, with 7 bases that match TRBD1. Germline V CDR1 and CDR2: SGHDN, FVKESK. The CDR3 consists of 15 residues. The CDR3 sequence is CASSQAGQTDYGYPF. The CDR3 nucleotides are TGTGCCAGCAGCCAAGCGGGACAGACCGACTATGGCTACCCCTTC.

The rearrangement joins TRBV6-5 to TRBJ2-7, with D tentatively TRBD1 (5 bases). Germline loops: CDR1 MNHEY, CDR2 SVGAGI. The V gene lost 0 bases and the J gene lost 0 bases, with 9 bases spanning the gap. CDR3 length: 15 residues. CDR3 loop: CASSYSQGSSYEQYF. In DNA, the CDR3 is TGTGCCAGCAGTTACTCGCAGGGAAGCTCCTACGAGCAGTACTTC.

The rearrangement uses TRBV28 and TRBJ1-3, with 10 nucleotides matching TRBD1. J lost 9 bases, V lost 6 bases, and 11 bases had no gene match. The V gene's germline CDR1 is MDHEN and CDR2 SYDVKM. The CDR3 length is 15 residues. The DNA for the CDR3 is TGTGCCAGCAGGACAGGGGGCGGAAGTTCTTTCACCATATATTTT. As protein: CASRTGGGSSFTIYF.